This T cell receptor (beta chain) was captured in a study of cytomegalovirus exposure and HLA in healthy donors. CDR1 and CDR2 (germline): SGDLS, YYNGEE. V was shortened by 3 bases and J by 9 bases, with 10 bases between the two germline ends. The length of the CDR3 is 13 residues. In its sample, this clone was seen a few times. This sample also contains other DNA sequences that code for the same CDR3. PCR involved 60 Vbeta and 13 Jbeta primers. Sequenced by immunoSEQ multiplex PCR; TCRdb stores in-frame clones only, minus some. In the table there are some 200,000 clones, 70% of which are singletons. The chain joins TRBV9 to TRBJ1-6, with TRBD1 as a possible D gene (6 bases). The clonotype comes from a man between 35 and 55 years old in good health and CMV-seropositive. Sequenced input: PBMCs. CDR3 residues: CASSGGLGSPLHF. The CDR3 coding sequence is TGTGCCAGCAGCGGGGGGCTTGGTTCACCCCTCCACTTT.